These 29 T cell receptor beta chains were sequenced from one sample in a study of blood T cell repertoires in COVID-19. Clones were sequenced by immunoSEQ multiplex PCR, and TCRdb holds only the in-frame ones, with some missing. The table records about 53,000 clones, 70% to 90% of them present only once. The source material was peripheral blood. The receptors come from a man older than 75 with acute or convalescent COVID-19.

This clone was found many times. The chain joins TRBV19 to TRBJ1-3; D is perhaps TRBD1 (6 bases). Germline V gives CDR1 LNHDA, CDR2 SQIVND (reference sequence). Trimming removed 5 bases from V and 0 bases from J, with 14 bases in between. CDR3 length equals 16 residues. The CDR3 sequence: CASSFRQASSGNTIYF. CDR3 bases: TGTGCCAGTAGTTTCCGACAGGCGAGCTCTGGAAACACCATATATTTT.

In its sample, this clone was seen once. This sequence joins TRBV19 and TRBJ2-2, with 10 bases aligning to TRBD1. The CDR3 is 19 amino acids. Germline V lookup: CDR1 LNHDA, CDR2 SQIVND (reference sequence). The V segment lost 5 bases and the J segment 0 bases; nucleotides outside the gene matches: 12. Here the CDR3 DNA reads TGTGCCAGTAGTTTCGGACCCGACAGGGGGCGAGCGAACACCGGGGAGCTGTTTTTT. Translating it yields CASSFGPDRGRANTGELFF.

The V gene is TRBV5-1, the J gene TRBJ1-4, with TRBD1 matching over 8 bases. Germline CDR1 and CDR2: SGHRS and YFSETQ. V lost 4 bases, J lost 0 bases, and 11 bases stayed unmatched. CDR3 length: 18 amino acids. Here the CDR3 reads CASSPGTGMLSTNEKLFF. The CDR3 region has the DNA TGCGCCAGCAGCCCCGGGACAGGAATGTTGTCAACTAATGAAAAACTGTTTTTT.

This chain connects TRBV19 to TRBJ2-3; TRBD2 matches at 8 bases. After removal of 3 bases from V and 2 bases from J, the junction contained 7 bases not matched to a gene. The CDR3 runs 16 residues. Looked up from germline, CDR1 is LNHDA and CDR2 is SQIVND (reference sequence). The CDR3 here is CASSIQAGVLTDTQYF. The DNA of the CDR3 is TGTGCCAGTAGTATTCAAGCGGGGGTCCTCACAGATACGCAGTATTTT.

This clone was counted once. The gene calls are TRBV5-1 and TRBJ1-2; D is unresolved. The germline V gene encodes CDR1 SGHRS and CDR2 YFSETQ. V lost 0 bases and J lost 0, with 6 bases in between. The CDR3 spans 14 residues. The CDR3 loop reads CASSLEHANYGYTF. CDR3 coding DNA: TGCGCCAGCAGCTTGGAGCACGCTAACTATGGCTACACCTTC.

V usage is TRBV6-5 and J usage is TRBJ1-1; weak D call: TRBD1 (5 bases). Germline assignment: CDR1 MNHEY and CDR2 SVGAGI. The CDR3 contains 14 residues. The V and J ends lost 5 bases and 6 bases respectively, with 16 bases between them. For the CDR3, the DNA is TGTGCCAGCAGTCCACCGGGGGGAGTTTCTGAAGCTTTCTTT. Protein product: CASSPPGGVSEAFF.

CDR3 in DNA: TGTGCCAGCAGCTGGGGCCGACAGGGACACACTGAAGCTTTCTTT. This translates into CASSWGRQGHTEAFF. This rearrangement joins TRBV6-5 to TRBJ1-1, with TRBD1 matching 7 bases. Germline loops: CDR1 MNHEY, CDR2 SVGAGI. The trim removed 6 bases at V and 3 bases at J, leaving 10 bases unmatched. The CDR3 runs to 15 residues.

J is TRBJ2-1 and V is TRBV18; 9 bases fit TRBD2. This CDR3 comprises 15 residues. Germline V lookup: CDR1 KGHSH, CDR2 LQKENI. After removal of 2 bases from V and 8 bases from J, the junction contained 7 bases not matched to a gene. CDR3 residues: CASSPNSGGIDEQFF. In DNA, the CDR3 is TGTGCCAGCTCACCAAATAGCGGGGGAATCGATGAGCAGTTCTTC. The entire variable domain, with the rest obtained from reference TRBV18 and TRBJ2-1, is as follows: NAGVMQNPRHLVRRRGQEARLRCSPMKGHSHVYWYRQLPEEGLKFMVYLQKENIIDESGMPKERFSAEFPKEGPSILRIQQVVRGDSAAYFCASSPNSGGIDEQFFGPGTRLTVL.

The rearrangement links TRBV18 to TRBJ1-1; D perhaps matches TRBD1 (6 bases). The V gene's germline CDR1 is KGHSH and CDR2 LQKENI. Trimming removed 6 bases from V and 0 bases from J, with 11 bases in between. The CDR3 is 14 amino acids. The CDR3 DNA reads TGTGCCAGCTCGTCGGGACACTTGAACACTGAAGCTTTCTTT. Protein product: CASSSGHLNTEAFF. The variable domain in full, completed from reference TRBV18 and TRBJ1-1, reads NAGVMQNPRHLVRRRGQEARLRCSPMKGHSHVYWYRQLPEEGLKFMVYLQKENIIDESGMPKERFSAEFPKEGPSILRIQQVVRGDSAAYFCASSSGHLNTEAFFGQGTRLTVV.

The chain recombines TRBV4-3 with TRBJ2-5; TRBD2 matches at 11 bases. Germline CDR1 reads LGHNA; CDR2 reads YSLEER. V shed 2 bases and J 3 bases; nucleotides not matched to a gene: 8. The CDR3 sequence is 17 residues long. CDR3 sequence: CASSQSRVLAGEETQYF. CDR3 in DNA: TGCGCCAGCAGCCAAAGCCGGGTACTAGCGGGGGAAGAGACCCAGTACTTC.

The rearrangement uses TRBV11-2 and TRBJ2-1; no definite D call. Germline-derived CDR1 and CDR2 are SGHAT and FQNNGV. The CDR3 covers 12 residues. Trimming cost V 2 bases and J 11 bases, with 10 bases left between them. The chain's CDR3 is CASSLQVTQQFF. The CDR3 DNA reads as TGTGCCAGCAGCTTACAGGTCACGCAGCAGTTCTTC.

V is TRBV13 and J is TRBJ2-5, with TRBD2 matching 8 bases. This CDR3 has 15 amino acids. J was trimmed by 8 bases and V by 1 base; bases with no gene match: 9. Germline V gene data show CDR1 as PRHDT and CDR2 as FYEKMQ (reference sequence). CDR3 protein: CASSLDGGAVRTQYF. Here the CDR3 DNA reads TGTGCCAGCAGCTTAGACGGGGGGGCCGTCCGAACCCAGTACTTC.

This CDR3 reads CASSRAYEQYF. The CDR3 DNA reads TGTGCCAGCAGCCGGGCCTACGAGCAGTACTTC. This chain joins TRBV11-2 and TRBJ2-7, with D unresolved. The length of the CDR3 is 11 residues. The ends were cut back, 5 bases at V and 2 bases at J, with 4 bases in the middle. Per germline, CDR1 SGHAT and CDR2 FQNNGV. Based on the CDR3 plus reference TRBV11-2 and TRBJ2-7, the full variable domain is EAGVAQSPRYKIIEKRQSVAFWCNPISGHATLYWYQQILGQGPKLLIQFQNNGVVDDSQLPKDRFSAERLKGVDSTLKIQPAKLEDSAVYLCASSRAYEQYFGPGTRLTVT.

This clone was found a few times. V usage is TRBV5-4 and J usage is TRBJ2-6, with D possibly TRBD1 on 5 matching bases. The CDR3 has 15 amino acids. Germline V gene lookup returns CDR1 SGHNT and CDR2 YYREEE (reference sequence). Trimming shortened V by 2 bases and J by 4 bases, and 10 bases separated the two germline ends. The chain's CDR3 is CASSLGVSGANVLTF. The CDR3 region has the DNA TGTGCCAGCAGCTTAGGGGTCTCCGGGGCCAACGTCCTGACTTTC.

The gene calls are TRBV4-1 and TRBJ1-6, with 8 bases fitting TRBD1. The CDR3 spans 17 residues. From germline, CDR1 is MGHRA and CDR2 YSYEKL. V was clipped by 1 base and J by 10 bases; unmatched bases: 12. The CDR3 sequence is CASSQGWGQGAQSPLHF. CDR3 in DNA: TGCGCCAGCAGCCAAGGGTGGGGGCAGGGGGCCCAATCACCCCTCCACTTT.

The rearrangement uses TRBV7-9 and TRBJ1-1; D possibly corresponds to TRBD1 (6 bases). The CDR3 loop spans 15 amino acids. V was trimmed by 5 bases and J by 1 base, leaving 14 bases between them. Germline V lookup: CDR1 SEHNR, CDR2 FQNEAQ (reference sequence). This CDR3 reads CASSPIQGGNTEAFF. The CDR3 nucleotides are TGTGCCAGCAGCCCCATACAGGGCGGGAACACTGAAGCTTTCTTT.

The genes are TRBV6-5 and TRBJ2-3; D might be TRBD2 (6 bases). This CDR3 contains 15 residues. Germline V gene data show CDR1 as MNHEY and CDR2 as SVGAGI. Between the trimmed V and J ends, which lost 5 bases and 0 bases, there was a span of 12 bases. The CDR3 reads CASSLLGGSTDTQYF. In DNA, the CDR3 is TGTGCCAGCAGTCTCCTTGGGGGGAGCACAGATACGCAGTATTTT.

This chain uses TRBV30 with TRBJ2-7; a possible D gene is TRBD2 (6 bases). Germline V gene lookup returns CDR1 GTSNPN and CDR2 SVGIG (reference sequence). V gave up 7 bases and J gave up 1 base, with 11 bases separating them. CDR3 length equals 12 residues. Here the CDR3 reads CAYSAGSYEQYF. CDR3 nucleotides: TGTGCCTACTCAGCGGGTTCCTACGAGCAGTACTTC.

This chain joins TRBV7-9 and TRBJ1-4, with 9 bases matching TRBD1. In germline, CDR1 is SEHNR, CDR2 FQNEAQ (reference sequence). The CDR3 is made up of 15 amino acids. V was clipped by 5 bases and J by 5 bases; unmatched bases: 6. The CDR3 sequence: CASSPQTGGNEKLFF. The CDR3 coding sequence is TGTGCCAGCAGCCCCCAGACAGGGGGAAATGAAAAACTGTTTTTT.

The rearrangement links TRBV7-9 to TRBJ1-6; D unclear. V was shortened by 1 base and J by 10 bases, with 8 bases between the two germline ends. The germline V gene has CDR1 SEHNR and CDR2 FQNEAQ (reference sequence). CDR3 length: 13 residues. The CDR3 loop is CASSLGGESPLHF. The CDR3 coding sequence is TGTGCCAGCAGCTTAGGGGGAGAATCACCCCTCCACTTT.

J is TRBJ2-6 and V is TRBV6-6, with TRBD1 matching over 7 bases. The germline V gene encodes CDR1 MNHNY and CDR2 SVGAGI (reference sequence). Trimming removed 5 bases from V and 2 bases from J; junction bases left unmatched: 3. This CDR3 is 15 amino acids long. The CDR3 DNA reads TGTGCCAGCAGTGAGAGGGGGCCTGGGGCCAACGTCCTGACTTTC. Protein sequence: CASSERGPGANVLTF.

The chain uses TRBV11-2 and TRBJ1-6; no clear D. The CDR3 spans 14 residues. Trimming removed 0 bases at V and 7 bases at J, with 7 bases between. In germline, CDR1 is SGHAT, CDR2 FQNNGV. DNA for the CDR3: TGTGCCAGCAGCTTAGATGTCAGGAATTCACCCCTCCACTTT. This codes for CASSLDVRNSPLHF.

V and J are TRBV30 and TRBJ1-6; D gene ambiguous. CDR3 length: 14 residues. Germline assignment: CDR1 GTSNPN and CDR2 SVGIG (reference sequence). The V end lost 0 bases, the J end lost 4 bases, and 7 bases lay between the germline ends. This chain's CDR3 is CAWSVNNYNSPLHF. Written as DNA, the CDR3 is TGTGCCTGGAGTGTTAACAATTATAATTCACCCCTCCACTTT.

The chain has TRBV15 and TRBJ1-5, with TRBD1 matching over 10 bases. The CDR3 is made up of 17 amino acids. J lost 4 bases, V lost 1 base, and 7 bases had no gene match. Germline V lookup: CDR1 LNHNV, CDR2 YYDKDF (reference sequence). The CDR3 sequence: CATSRVGQGGRNQPQHF. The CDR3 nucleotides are TGTGCCACCAGCAGAGTCGGACAGGGGGGCCGGAATCAGCCCCAGCATTTT.

CDR3 sequence (DNA): TGTGCCAGCAGCTTACACCGGGACAAGCTCTCTGGGGCCAACGTCCTGACTTTC. Its translation is CASSLHRDKLSGANVLTF. The chain has TRBV5-6 and TRBJ2-6, with D perhaps matching TRBD1 (6 bases). The ends were cut back, 2 bases at V and 0 bases at J, with 15 bases in the middle. The V gene's germline CDR1 is SGHDT and CDR2 YYEEEE. The length of the CDR3 is 18 residues.

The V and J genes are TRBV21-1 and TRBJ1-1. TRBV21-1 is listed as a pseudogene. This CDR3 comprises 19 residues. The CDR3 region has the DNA TGTGCCAGCCGCCAGGCGGGGGAGGGGACACCCACTGGGGACACTGAAGCTTTCTTT. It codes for CASRQAGEGTPTGDTEAFF.

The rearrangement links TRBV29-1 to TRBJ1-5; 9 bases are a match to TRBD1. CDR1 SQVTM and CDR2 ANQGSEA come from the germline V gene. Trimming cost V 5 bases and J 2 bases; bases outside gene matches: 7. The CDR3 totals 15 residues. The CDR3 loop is CSVQLTGGGNQPQHF. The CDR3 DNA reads TGCAGCGTTCAGTTGACAGGGGGAGGCAATCAGCCCCAGCATTTT.

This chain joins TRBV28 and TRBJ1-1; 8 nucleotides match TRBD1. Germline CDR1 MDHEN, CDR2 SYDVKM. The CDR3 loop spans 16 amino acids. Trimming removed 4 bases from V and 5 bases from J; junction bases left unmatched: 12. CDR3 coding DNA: TGTGCCAGCAGTTACCGACAGGGGAAGGGAAATACTGAAGCTTTCTTT. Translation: CASSYRQGKGNTEAFF. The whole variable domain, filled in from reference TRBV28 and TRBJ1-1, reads DVKVTQSSRYLVKRTGEKVFLECVQDMDHENMFWYRQDPGLGLRLIYFSYDVKMKEKGDIPEGYSVSREKKERFSLILESASTNQTSMYLCASSYRQGKGNTEAFFGQGTRLTVV.

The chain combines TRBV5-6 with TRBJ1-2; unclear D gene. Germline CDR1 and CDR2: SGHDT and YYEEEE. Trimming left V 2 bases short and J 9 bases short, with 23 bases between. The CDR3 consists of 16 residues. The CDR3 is CASSFVSSSGRSSYTF. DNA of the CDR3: TGTGCCAGCAGCTTCGTTAGTTCTTCAGGTCGTTCGAGCTACACCTTC.